This passage covers 2 T cell receptor beta chains from one sample sequenced in a study of blood T cell repertoires in COVID-19. Produced via immunoSEQ multiplex PCR; TCRdb's table is partial and in-frame only. The data contain under 200,000 clones, around 80% of them singletons. Specimen: PBMCs or T cells enriched from blood (not recorded which). These receptor sequences come from a man in his forties or fifties who had recovered from COVID-19.

The chain has TRBV7-6 and TRBJ2-3; 12 bases map to TRBD2. CDR3 length: 17 amino acids. Germline CDR1 SGHVS, CDR2 FNYEAQ. V lost 0 bases to trimming and J lost 2 bases; unmatched junction nucleotides: 3. CDR3 protein: CASSLAPSGGATDTQYF. The CDR3 DNA sequence: TGTGCCAGCAGCTTAGCCCCTAGCGGGGGGGCCACAGATACGCAGTATTTT.

V usage is TRBV3-1 (or the pseudogene TRBV3-2) and J usage is TRBJ2-3; 13 bases match TRBD2. The CDR3 consists of 18 residues. V lost 1 base to trimming and J lost 2 bases; unmatched junction nucleotides: 6. Germline CDR1 reads LGHDT; CDR2 reads YNNKEL (reference sequence). CDR3 protein: CASSQVGLAGRNTDTQYF. Here the CDR3 DNA reads TGTGCCAGCAGCCAAGTGGGACTAGCGGGGAGAAACACAGATACGCAGTATTTT.